This T cell receptor beta chain appears in the sequencing data of a study of radiotherapy plus CTLA-4 blockade in lung cancer. V gave up 5 bases and J gave up 2 bases, with 16 bases separating them. Germline assignment: CDR1 SGHTA and CDR2 FQGNSA. CDR3 length: 16 amino acids. The table came from immunoSEQ multiplex PCR; TCRdb's copy has only in-frame clones and leaves some out. Of 70,000 to 95,000 clones listed, over 75% were seen once; the top ten hold roughly 14%. Focal radiation plus CTLA-4 blockade with ipilimumab was given to patients with chemo-refractory metastatic non-small-cell lung cancer. The specimen comprised peripheral blood, sampled from a patient treated with radiotherapy plus ipilimumab. The V and J genes are TRBV7-2 and TRBJ1-3, with D possibly being TRBD1 (5 bases). This receptor was taken from a human donor with non-small cell lung cancer that progressed on radiotherapy plus ipilimumab. For the CDR3, the DNA is TGTGCCAGCAGCCAAACGAAGGGGAGGCCTGGAAACACCATATATTTT. Encoded protein: CASSQTKGRPGNTIYF.